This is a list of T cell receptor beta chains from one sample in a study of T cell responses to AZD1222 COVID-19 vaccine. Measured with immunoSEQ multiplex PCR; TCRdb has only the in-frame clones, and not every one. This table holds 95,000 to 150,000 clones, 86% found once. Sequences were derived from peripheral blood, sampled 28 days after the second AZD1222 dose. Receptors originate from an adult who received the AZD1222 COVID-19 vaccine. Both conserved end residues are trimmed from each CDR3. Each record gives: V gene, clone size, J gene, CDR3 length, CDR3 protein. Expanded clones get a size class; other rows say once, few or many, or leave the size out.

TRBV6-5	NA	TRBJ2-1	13	ASSYFGTSGGKQF
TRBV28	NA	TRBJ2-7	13	ASSLDVGIPSRQY
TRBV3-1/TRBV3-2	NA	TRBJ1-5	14	ASSHAPRRGNQPQH
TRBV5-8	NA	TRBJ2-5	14	ASSLGQGAIQETQY
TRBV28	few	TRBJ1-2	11	ATGLGSNYGYT
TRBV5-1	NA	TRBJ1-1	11	ASGWGENTEAF
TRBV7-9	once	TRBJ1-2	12	ASSSNRDPYGYT
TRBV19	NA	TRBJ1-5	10	ASSRSNQPQH
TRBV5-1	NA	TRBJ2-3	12	ASRKQGMADTQY
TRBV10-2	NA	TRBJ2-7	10	ASNGGGNEQY
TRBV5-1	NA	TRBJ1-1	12	ASSRTGVNTEAF
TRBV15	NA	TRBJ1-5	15	ATSRDRVGHSNQPQH
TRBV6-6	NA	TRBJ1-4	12	ASRGGTGNEKLF
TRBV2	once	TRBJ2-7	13	ASSEKGLANYEQY
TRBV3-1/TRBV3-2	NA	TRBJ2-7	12	ASSWTSGGGEQY
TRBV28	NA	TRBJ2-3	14	ASSLRQGATGDTQY
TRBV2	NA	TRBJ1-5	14	ASSPDALAGNQPQH
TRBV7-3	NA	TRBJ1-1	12	ASSLGPPNTEAF
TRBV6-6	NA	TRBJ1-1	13	ASRSAAVVNTEAF
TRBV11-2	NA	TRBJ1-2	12	ASSVDSATDGYT
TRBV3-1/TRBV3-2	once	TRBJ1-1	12	ASSQEQAKTEAF
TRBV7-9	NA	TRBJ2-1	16	ASSISGGALSSYNEQF
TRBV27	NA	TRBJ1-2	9	ASRTGEGYT
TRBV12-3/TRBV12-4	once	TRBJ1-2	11	ASSDRRGLGYT
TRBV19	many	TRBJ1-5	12	ASSRQGAGQPQH